This TCR beta chain came from a study of control samples from healthy donors and cancer patients. CDR3 size: 17 residues. Per the germline V gene, CDR1 is MDHEN and CDR2 is SYDVKM. Trimming left V 5 bases short and J 3 bases short, with 23 bases between. Clones were sequenced by immunoSEQ multiplex PCR, and TCRdb holds only the in-frame ones, with some missing. The sample contains 120,000 or so clones, about 93% of which appear only once. Source material: PBMCs. The rearrangement uses TRBV28 and TRBJ2-7; TRBD2 is a possible D gene (6 bases). This receptor was obtained from a man aged 45 to 65 with head and neck cancer. CDR3 in DNA: TGTGCCAGCAGTGAGAAACTAGGCGGGGACGATTACTACGAGCAGTACTTC. This encodes CASSEKLGGDDYYEQYF.